This T cell receptor beta chain comes out of a study of CD8 T cells in Susac syndrome. A quantity of roughly 0.5 to 1 ug RNA underwent reverse transcription using random hexamers. TCRdb fed the immunoSEQ multiplex PCR reads into MiXCR, producing one record per CDR3 protein. In the table there are about 160,000 distinct CDR3 sequences, roughly 95% of which are singletons. This clonotype was counted between two and nine times. Germline CDR1 and CDR2: DFQATT and SNEGSKA (reference sequence). Trimming at V came to 1 base and at J to 5 bases, leaving 3 bases not matched to a gene. This CDR3 is 13 amino acids long. CD8+ and CD4+ T cells from blood underwent TCR beta sequencing.

The rearrangement uses TRBV20-1 and TRBJ2-5; 8 nucleotides line up with TRBD2. The source is a human donor in good health. The sample taken for sequencing was CD4+ T cells from PBMCs. This CDR3 is CSARAGGRETQYF. DNA of the CDR3: TGCAGTGCTAGAGCGGGGGGGCGGGAGACCCAGTACTTC.